This T cell receptor (beta chain) was recovered during a study of CD8+ T cells in alopecia areata. This clone was picked up a small number of times. CDR1 MNHEY and CDR2 SMNVEV come from the germline V gene (reference sequence). There are 13 residues in the CDR3. V was shortened by 5 bases and J by 5 bases, with 12 bases between the two germline ends. Stated treatment: oral pan-JAK inhibitor, 5-10 mg twice daily. It was from alopecia areata patients that lesional scalp punch biopsies and peripheral blood were collected. Following RNA extraction, reverse transcription yielded cDNA that acted as the sequencing template. The data were produced by immunoSEQ multiplex PCR, yet TCRdb's version contains in-frame clones alone and is incomplete. Here the sample spans around 210,000 clones, over 60% being singletons.

The chain carries TRBV27 and TRBJ1-2; D is ambiguous. The material sequenced was CD4+ T cells sorted from blood, taken at week 4, from a patient treated with tofacitinib. The receptor was derived from a human donor with alopecia areata. The CDR3 spells CASSPRAGYGYTF. The DNA for the CDR3 is TGTGCCAGCAGTCCCCGGGCCGGATATGGCTACACCTTC.